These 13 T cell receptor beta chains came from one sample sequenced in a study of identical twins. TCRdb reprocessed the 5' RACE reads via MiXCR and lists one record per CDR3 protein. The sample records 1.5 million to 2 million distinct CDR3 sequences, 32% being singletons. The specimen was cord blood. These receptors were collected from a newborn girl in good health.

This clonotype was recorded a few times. The CDR3 nucleotides are TGTGCCAGCAGGGCGGATACCGGACTGAACACCGGGGAGCTGTTTTTT. This translates into CASRADTGLNTGELFF. The V call is TRBV12-3 or TRBV12-4, the J call TRBJ2-2; weak D call: TRBD2 (5 bases). The CDR3 contains 16 residues. Trimming stripped 6 bases from V and 1 base from J, with 15 bases between.

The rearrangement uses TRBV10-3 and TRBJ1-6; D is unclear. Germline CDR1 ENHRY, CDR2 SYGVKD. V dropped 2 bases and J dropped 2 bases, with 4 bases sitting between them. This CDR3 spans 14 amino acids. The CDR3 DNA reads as TGTGCCATCAGTGAGGGGACCTATAATTCACCCCTCCACTTT. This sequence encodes CAISEGTYNSPLHF.

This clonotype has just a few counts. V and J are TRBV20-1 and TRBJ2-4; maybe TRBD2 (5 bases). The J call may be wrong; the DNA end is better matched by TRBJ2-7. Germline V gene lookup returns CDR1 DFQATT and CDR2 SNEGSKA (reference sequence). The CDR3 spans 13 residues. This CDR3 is CSAETGSTYEQYF. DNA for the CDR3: TGCAGTGCCGAAACGGGGAGTACCTACGAGCAGTACTTC.

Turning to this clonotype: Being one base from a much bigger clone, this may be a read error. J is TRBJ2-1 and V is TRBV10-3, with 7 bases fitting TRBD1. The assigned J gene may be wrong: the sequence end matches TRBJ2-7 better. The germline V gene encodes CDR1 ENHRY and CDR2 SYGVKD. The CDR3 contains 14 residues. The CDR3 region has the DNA TGTGCCATCAAGGCGACCGGGACAGACAATGAGCAGTACTTC. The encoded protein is CAIKATGTDNEQYF.

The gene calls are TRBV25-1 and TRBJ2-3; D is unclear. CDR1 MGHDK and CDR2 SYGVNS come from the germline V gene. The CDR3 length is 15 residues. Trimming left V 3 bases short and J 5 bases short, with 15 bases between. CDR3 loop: CASSERLSPKDTQYF. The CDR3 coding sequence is TGTGCCAGCAGTGAGCGCCTGAGCCCGAAAGATACGCAGTATTTT. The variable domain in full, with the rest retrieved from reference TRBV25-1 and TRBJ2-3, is EADIYQTPRYLVIGTGKKITLECSQTMGHDKMYWYQQDPGMELHLIHYSYGVNSTEKGDLSSESTVSRIRTEHFPLTLESARPSHTSQYLCASSERLSPKDTQYFGPGTRLTVL.

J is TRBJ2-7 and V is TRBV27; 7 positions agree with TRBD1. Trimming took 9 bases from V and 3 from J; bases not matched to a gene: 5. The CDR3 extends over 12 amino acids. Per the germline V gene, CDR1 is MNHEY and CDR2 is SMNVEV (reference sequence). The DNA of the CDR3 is TGTGCCAGGCGGACAGGTTGCTACGAGCAGTACTTC. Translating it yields CARRTGCYEQYF.

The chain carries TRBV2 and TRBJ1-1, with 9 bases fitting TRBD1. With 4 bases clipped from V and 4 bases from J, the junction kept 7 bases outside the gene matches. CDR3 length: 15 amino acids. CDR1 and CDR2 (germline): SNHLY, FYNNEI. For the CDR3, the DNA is TGTGCCAGCAGTGCTTACAGGGGGCGGGGCACTGAAGCTTTCTTT. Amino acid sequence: CASSAYRGRGTEAFF.

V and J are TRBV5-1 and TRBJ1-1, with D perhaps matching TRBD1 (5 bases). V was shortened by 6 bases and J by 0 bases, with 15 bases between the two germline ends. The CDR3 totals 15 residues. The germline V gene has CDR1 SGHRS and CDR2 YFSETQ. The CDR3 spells CASTLTGGVNTEAFF. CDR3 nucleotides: TGCGCCAGCACTCTAACCGGGGGTGTGAACACTGAAGCTTTCTTT.

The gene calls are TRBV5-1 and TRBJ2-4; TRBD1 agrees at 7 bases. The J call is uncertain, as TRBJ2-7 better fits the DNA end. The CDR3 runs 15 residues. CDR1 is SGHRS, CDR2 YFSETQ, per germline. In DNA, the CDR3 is TGCGCCAGCAGCCCGCATGGACAGGTTGCCTACGAGCAGTACTTC. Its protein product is CASSPHGQVAYEQYF.

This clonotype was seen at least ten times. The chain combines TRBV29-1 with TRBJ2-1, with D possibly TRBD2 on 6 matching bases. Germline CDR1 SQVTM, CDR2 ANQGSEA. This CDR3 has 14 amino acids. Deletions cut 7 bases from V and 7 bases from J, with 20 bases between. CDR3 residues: CSGRRGGNRNEQFF. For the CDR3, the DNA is TGCAGCGGACGAAGGGGCGGGAATAGGAATGAGCAGTTCTTC.

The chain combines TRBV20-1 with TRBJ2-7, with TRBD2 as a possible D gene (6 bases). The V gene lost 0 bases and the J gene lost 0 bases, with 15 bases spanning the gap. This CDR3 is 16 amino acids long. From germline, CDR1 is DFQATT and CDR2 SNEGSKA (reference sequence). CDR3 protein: CSARDPGLYPSYEQYF. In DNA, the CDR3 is TGCAGTGCTAGAGATCCGGGACTGTATCCCTCCTACGAGCAGTACTTC.

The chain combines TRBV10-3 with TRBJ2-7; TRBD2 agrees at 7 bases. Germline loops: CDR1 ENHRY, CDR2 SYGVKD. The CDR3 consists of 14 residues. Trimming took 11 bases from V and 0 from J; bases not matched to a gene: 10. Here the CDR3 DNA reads TGTGCCCTGACCCTTAGCGGGCACTCCTACGAGCAGTACTTC. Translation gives CALTLSGHSYEQYF.

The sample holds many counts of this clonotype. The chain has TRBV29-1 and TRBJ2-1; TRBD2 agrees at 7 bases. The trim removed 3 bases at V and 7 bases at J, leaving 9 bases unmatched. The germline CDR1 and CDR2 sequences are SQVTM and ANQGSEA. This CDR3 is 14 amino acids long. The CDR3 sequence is CSVDEAGAGNEQFF. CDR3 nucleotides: TGCAGCGTTGATGAGGCGGGAGCGGGGAATGAGCAGTTCTTC.